This TCR beta chain derives from a study of metastatic and nonmetastatic thyroid tumors. Findings and limits, study-wide: Significantly higher TCR beta diversity was reportedly seen in malignant thyroid tumors than benign nodules, in blood and tumor.

Nobody among the patients had been given any treatment before thyroid surgery. TCRdb re-clonotyped the PCR reads through MiXCR. The sample lists about 33,000 clones, 15% to 20% seen once, with around 12% in the top ten. This clone was detected ten times or more. No antigen is known for it. V was clipped by 4 bases and J by 4 bases; unmatched bases: 7. Germline V gives CDR1 KGHDR, CDR2 SFDVKD. This CDR3 is built from 16 residues. The sample comprised blood. The rearrangement joins TRBV24-1 to TRBJ1-2, with 11 bases aligning to TRBD1. This receptor was taken from a male donor with papillary thyroid cancer or a benign thyroid nodule (not recorded which). Some clones in this sample may be carry-over from other donors' samples. DNA for the CDR3: TGTGCCACCAGTGAAGGACAGGGGGCATCTGGCTATGGCTACACCTTC. It yields the protein CATSEGQGASGYGYTF.